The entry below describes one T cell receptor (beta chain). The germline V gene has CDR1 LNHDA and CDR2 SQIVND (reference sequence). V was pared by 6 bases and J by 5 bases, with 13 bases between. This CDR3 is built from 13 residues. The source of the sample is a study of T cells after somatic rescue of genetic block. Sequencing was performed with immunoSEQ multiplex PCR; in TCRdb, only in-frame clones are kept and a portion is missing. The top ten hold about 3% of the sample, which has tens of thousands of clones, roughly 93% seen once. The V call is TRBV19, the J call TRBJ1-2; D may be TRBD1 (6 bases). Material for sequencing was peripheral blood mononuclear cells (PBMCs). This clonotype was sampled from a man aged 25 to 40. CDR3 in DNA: TGTGCCAGTAGCCCTGACAGGCGGTATGGCTACACCTTC. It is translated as CASSPDRRYGYTF.